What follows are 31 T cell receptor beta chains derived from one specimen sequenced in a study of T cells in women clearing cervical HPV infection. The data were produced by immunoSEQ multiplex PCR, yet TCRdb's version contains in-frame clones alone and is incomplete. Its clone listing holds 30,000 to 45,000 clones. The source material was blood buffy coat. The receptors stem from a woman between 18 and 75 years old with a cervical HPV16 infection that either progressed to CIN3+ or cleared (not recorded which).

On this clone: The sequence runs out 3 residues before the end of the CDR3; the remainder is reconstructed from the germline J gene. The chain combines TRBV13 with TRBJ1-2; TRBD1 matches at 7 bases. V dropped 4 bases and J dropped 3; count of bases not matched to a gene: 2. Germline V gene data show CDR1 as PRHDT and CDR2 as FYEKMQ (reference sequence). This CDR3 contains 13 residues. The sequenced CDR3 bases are TGTGCCAGCAGCTCCGGACAGGACTATGGC. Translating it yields CASSSGQDYG. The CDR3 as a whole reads CASSSGQDYGYTF.

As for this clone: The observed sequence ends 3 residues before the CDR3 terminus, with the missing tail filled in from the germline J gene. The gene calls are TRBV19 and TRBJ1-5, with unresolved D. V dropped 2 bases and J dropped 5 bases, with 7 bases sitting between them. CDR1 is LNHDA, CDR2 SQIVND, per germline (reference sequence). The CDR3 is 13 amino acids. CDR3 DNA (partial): TGTGCCAGTAGTATACGTCGGGATCAGCCC. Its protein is CASSIRRDQP. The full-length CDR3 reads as CASSIRRDQPQHF.

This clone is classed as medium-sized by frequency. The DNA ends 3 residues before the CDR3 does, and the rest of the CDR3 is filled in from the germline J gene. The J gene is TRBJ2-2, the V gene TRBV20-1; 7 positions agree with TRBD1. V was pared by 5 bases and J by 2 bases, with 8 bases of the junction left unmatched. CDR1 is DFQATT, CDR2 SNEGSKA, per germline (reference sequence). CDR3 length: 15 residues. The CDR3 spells CSAAPGQTNTGELFF. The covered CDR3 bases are TGCAGTGCTGCCCCGGGACAGACCAACACCGGGGAG.

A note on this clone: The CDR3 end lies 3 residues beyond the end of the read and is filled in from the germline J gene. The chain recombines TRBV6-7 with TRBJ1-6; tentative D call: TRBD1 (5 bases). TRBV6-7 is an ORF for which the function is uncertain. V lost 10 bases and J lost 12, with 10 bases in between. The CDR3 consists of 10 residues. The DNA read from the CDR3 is TGTGCCACCGGGGGGGGACCC. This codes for CATGGGP. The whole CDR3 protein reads CATGGGPLHF.

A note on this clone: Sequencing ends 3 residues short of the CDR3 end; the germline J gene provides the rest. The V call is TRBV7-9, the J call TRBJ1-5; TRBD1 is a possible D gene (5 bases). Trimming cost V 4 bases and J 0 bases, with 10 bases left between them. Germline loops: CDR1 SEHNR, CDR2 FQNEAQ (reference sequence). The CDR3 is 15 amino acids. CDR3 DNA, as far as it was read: TGTGCCAGCAGCTCCACGGGGGGTAGCAATCAGCCC. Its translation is CASSSTGGSNQP. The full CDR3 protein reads CASSSTGGSNQPQHF.

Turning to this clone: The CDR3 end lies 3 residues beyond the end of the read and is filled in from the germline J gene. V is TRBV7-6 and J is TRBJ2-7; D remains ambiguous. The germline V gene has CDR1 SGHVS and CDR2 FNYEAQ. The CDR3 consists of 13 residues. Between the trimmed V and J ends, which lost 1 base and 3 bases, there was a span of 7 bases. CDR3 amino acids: CASSLGARYEQYF. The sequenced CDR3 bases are TGTGCCAGCAGCTTAGGAGCCCGCTACGAG.

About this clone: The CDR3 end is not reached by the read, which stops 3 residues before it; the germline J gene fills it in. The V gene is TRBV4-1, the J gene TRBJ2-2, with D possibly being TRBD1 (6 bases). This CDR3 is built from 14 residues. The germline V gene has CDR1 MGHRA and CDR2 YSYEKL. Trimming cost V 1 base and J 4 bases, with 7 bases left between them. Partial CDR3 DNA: TGCGCCAGCAGCCAAGTACAGGGCACCGGGGAG. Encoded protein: CASSQVQGTGE. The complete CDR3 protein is CASSQVQGTGELFF.

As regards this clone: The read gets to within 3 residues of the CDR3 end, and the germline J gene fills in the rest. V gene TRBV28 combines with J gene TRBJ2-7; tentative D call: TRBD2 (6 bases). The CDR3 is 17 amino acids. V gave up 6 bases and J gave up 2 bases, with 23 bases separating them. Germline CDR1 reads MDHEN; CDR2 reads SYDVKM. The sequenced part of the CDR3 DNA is TGTGCCAGCAGAATGACCGATCCGTGGGGCGGGGCCTACGAG. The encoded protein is CASRMTDPWGGAYE. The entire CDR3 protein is CASRMTDPWGGAYEQYF.

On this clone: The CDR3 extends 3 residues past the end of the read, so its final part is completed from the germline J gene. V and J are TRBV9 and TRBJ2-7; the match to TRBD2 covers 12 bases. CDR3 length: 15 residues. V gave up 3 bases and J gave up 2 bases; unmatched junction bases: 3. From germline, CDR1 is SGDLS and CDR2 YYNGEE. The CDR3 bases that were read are TGTGCCAGCAGCGCTAGCGGGAGGGGTCCCTACGAG. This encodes CASSASGRGPYE. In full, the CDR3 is CASSASGRGPYEQYF.

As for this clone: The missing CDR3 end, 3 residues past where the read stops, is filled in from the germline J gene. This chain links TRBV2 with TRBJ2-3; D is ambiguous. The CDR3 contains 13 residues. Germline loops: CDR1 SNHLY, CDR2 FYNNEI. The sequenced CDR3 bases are TGTGCCAGCAGTGATGGGCTCCAAGAGACG. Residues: CASSDGLQET. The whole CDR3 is CASSDGLQETQYF.

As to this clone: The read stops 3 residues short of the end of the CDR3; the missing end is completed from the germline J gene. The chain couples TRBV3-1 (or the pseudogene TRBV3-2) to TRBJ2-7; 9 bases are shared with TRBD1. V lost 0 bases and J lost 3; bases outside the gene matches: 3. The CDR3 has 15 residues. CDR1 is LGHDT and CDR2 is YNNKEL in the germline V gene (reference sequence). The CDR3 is CASSQDRQGGYEQYF. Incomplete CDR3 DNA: TGTGCCAGCAGCCAAGATCGACAGGGGGGCTACGAG.

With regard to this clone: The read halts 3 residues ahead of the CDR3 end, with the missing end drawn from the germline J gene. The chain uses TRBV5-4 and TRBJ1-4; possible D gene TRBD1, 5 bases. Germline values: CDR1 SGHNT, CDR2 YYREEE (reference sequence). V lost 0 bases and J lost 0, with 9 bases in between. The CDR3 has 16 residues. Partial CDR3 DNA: TGTGCCAGCAGCTTGGGGGGCGTTGCAACTAATGAAAAA. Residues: CASSLGGVATNEK. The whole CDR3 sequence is CASSLGGVATNEKLFF. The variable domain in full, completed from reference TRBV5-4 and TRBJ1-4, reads ETGVTQSPTHLIKTRGQQVTLRCSSQSGHNTVSWYQQALGQGPQFIFQYYREEENGRGNFPPRFSGLQFPNYSSELNVNALELDDSALYLCASSLGGVATNEKLFFGSGTQLSVL.

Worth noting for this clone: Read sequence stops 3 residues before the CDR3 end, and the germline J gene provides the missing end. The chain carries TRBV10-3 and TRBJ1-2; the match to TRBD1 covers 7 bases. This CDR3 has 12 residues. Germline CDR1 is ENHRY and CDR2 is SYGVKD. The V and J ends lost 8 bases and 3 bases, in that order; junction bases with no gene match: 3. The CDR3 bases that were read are TGTGCCATCTCCGACAGGGACTATGGC. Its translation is CAISDRDYG. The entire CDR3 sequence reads CAISDRDYGYTF.

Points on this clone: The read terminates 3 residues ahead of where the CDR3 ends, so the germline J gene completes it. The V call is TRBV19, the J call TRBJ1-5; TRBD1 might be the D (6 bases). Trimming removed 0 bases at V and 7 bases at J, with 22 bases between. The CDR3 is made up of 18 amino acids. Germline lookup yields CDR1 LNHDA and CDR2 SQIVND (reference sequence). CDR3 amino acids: CASSIDLRGRGMEQPQHF. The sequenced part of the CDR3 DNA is TGTGCCAGTAGTATAGATCTTAGGGGCAGGGGTATGGAGCAGCCC.

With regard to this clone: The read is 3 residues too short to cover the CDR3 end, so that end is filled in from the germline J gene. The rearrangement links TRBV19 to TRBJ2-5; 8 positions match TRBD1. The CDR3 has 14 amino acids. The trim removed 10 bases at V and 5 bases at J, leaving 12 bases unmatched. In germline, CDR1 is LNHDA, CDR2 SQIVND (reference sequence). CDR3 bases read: TGTGCCACCGGTCGATCAGGGGGCAGGGAGACC. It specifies CATGRSGGRET. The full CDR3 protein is CATGRSGGRETQYF.

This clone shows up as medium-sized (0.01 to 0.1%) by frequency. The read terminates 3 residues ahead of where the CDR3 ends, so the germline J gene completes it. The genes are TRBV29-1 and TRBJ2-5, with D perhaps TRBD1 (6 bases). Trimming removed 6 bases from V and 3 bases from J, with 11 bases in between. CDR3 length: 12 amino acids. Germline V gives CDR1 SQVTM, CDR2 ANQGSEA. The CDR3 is CSVATGEETQYF. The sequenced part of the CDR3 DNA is TGCAGCGTAGCGACAGGAGAAGAGACC.

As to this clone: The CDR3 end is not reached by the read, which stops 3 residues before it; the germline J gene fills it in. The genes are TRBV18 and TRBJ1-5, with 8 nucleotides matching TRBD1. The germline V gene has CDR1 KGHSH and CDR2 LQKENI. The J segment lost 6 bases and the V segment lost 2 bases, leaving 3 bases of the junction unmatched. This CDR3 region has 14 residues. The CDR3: CASSPGQGSQPQHF. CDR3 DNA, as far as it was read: TGTGCCAGCTCACCAGGACAGGGAAGTCAGCCC. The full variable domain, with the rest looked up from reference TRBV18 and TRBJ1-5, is NAGVMQNPRHLVRRRGQEARLRCSPMKGHSHVYWYRQLPEEGLKFMVYLQKENIIDESGMPKERFSAEFPKEGPSILRIQQVVRGDSAAYFCASSPGQGSQPQHFGDGTRLSIL.

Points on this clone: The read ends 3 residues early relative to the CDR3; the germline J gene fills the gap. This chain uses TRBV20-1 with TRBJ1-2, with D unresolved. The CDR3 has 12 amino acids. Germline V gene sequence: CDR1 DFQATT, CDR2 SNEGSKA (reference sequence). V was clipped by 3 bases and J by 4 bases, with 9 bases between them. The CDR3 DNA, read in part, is TGCAGTGCTAGGCAGAGGTTCTATGGC. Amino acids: CSARQRFYG. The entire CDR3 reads CSARQRFYGYTF.

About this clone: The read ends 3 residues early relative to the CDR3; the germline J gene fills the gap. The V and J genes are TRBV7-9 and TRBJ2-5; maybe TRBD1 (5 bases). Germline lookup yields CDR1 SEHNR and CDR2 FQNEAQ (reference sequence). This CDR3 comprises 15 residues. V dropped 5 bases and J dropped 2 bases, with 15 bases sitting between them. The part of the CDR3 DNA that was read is TGTGCCAGCAGCCCCCTTACAGGTTATCAAGAGACC. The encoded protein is CASSPLTGYQET. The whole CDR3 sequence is CASSPLTGYQETQYF.

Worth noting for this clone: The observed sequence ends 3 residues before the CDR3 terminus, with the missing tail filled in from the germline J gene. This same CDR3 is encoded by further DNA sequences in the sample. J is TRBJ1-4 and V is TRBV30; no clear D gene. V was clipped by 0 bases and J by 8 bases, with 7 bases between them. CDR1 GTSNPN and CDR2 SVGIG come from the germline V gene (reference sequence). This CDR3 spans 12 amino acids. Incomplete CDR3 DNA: TGTGCCTGGAGTGTATTACGGGAAAAA. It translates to CAWSVLREK. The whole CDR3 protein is CAWSVLREKLFF.

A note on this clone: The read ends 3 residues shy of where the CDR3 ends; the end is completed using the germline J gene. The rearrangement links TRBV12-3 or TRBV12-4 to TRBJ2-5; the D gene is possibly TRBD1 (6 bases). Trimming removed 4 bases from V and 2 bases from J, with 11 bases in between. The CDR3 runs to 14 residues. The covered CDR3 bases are TGTGCCAGCAGTTCCAGAGGACAGCAAGAGACC. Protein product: CASSSRGQQET. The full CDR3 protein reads CASSSRGQQETQYF.

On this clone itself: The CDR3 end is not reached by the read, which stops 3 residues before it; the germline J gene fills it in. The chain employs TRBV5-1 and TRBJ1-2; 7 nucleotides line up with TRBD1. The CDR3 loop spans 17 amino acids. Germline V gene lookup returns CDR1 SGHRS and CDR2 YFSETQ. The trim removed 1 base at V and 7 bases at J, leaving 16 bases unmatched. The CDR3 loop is CASSLRTGTGAFLGYTF. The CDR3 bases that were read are TGCGCCAGCAGCTTGAGGACCGGTACAGGGGCATTTCTTGGC.

CDR3 DNA, as far as it was read: TGTGCCACCAGTGCCCGTTCCACAGATACG. Encoded protein: CATSARSTDT. In full, the CDR3 reads CATSARSTDTQYF. The rearrangement links TRBV24-1 to TRBJ2-3, with D unclear. The read ends 3 residues before the CDR3 terminus; that terminus is restored from the germline J gene. Germline loops: CDR1 KGHDR, CDR2 SFDVKD. Trimming pared 5 bases from V and 2 bases from J, leaving 7 bases between. The CDR3 runs 13 residues.

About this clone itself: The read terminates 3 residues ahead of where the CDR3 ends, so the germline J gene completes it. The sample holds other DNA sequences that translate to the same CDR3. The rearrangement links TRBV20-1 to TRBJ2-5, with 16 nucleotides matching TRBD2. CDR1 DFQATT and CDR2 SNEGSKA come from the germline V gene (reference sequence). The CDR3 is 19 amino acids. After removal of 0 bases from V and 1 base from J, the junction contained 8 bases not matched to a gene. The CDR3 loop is CSARDPGGTSGGVQETQYF. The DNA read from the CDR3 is TGCAGTGCTAGAGATCCCGGGGGGACTAGCGGGGGGGTCCAAGAGACC.

CDR3 DNA, as far as it was read: TGCAGCGCCCCCCCAGGAGGGGCTGTCGACACTGAA. Its translation is CSAPPGGAVDTE. The entire CDR3 is CSAPPGGAVDTEAFF. The chain carries TRBV29-1 and TRBJ1-1; D might be TRBD1 (5 bases). The missing CDR3 end, 3 residues past where the read stops, is filled in from the germline J gene. CDR1 is SQVTM and CDR2 is ANQGSEA in the germline V gene. Trimming pared 7 bases from V and 3 bases from J, leaving 21 bases between. The CDR3 loop spans 15 amino acids. The full variable domain, rest sourced from reference TRBV29-1 and TRBJ1-1, is SAVISQKPSRDICQRGTSLTIQCQVDSQVTMMFWYRQQPGQSLTLIATANQGSEATYESGFVIDKFPISRPNLTFSTLTVSNMSPEDSSIYLCSAPPGGAVDTEAFFGQGTRLTVV.

CDR3 DNA, as far as it was read: TGTGCCATCAGTGAGTCTCCGGGACTAAATGAG. Protein product: CAISESPGLNE. In full, the CDR3 reads CAISESPGLNEQFF. The V and J genes are TRBV10-3 and TRBJ2-1; TRBD2 matches 7 bases. The read terminates 3 residues before the CDR3 end, so the remaining end is supplied by the germline J gene. V lost 0 bases, J lost 7 bases, and 3 bases stayed unmatched. Germline CDR1 reads ENHRY; CDR2 reads SYGVKD. There are 14 residues in the CDR3.

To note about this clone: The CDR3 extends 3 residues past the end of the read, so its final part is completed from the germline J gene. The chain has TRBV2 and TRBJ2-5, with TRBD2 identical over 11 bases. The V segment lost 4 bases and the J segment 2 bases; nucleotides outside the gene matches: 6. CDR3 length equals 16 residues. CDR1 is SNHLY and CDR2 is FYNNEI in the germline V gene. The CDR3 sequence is CASSGGTSGAQETQYF. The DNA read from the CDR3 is TGTGCCAGCAGTGGCGGGACTAGCGGAGCTCAAGAGACC.

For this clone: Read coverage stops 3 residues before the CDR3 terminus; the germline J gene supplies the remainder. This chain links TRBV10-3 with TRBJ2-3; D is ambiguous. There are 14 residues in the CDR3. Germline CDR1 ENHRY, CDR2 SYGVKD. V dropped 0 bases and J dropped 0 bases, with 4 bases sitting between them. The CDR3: CAISESASTDTQYF. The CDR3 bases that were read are TGTGCCATCAGTGAGTCGGCTAGCACAGATACG.

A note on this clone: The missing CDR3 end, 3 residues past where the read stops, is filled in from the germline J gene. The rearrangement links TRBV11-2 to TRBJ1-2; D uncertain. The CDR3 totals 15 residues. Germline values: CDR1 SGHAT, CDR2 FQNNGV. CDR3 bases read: TGTGCCAGCAGCACCTGGACTAGCGCCACAGATACC. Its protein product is CASSTWTSATDT. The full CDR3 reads CASSTWTSATDTYTF.

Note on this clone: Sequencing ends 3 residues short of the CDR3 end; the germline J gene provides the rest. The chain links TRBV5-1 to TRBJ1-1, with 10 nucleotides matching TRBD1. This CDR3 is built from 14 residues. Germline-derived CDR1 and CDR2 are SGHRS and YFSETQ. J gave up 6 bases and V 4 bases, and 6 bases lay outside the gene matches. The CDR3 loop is CASSVRDRGAEAFF. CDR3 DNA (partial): TGCGCCAGCAGCGTCCGGGACAGGGGCGCTGAA.

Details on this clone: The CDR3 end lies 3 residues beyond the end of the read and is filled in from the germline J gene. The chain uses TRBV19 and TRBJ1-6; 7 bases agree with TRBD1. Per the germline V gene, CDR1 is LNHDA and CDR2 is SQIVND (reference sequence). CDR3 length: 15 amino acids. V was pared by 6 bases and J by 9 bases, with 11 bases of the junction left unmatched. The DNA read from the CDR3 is TGTGCCAGTAGGGTGGTGGACAGGCATGTTTCACCC. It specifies CASRVVDRHVSP. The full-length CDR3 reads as CASRVVDRHVSPLHF.